Shown below are 30 T cell receptor beta chains from a single sample sequenced in a study of glioma-infiltrating T cells after dendritic cell vaccination. The repertoire was sequenced with immunoSEQ multiplex PCR; TCRdb's copy has only in-frame clones and lacks some. The data show about 65,000 clones, with roughly 86% seen just once and approximately 10% held by the top ten. Regarding time point: after dendritic cell vaccination, including at tumor progression/relapse. The source was blood, collected after dendritic cell vaccination. The receptors originated from a human donor with glioblastoma.

This chain connects TRBV5-1 to TRBJ1-4; weak D call: TRBD1 (5 bases). CDR1 is SGHRS and CDR2 is YFSETQ in the germline V gene. Trimming removed 0 bases from V and 7 bases from J, with 19 bases in between. The CDR3 is made up of 17 amino acids. For the CDR3, the DNA is TGCGCCAGCAGCTTGGCGGGTGGGGGGGATCGGAGTGAAAAACTGTTTTTT. Its protein product is CASSLAGGGDRSEKLFF.

V gene TRBV19 combines with J gene TRBJ2-7, with 8 bases lining up with TRBD2. The CDR3 extends over 15 amino acids. J lost 4 bases, V lost 7 bases, and 12 bases had no gene match. Germline V gene sequence: CDR1 LNHDA, CDR2 SQIVND (reference sequence). The CDR3 DNA is TGTGCCAGTAAAGATGGGACTAGTTTACCTTACGAGCAGTACTTC. It codes for CASKDGTSLPYEQYF. Full variable domain (outside the CDR3, taken from reference TRBV19 and TRBJ2-7): DGGITQSPKYLFRKEGQNVTLSCEQNLNHDAMYWYRQDPGQGLRLIYYSQIVNDFQKGDIAEGYSVSREKKESFPLTVTSAQKNPTAFYLCASKDGTSLPYEQYFGPGTRLTVT.

The V call is TRBV25-1, the J call TRBJ1-4; the D is unclear. Germline V CDR1 and CDR2: MGHDK, SYGVNS. Trimming took 4 bases from V and 8 from J, leaving 14 bases between them. The CDR3 contains 14 residues. CDR3 sequence reads: CASSVAGFGEKLFF. CDR3 bases: TGTGCCAGCAGTGTGGCGGGGTTCGGGGAAAAACTGTTTTTT.

The chain has TRBV7-3 and TRBJ2-2; D gene ambiguous. Germline loops: CDR1 SGHTA, CDR2 FQGTGA. This CDR3 contains 15 residues. The V end lost 7 bases, the J end lost 6 bases, and 18 bases lay between the germline ends. The CDR3 sequence is CASKSVAGHPGELFF. DNA for the CDR3: TGTGCCAGCAAGTCAGTGGCAGGTCACCCCGGGGAGCTGTTTTTT. The full variable domain, in which reference TRBV7-3 and TRBJ2-2 provide the parts outside the CDR3, is GAGVSQTPSNKVTEKGKYVELRCDPISGHTALYWYRQSLGQGPEFLIYFQGTGAADDSGLPNDRFFAVRPEGSVSTLKIQRTERGDSAVYLCASKSVAGHPGELFFGEGSRLTVL.

This clone turned up a few times. The chain joins TRBV29-1 to TRBJ2-3; the D gene is possibly TRBD2 (6 bases). The CDR3 length is 14 residues. The germline V gene has CDR1 SQVTM and CDR2 ANQGSEA. The V end lost 5 bases, the J end lost 1 base, and 13 bases lay between the germline ends. CDR3 DNA: TGCAGCGTTTGGTATCCGGGGGGCACAGATACGCAGTATTTT. As protein: CSVWYPGGTDTQYF.

This chain links TRBV21-1 with TRBJ2-5; the table calls TRBD2, which could not be checked here. TRBV21-1 is given as a pseudogene. The CDR3 loop spans 15 amino acids. The CDR3 reads CASSKLPERKETQYF. In nucleotides, the CDR3 is TGTGCCAGCAGCAAGCTTCCGGAGCGGAAAGAGACCCAGTACTTC.

The chain uses TRBV6-5 and TRBJ1-2, with TRBD1 as a possible D gene (6 bases). The CDR3 is 15 amino acids. Germline loops: CDR1 MNHEY, CDR2 SVGAGI. The V and J ends lost 7 bases and 4 bases respectively, with 19 bases between them. The CDR3: CASTKRGQPVYGYTF. The CDR3 DNA reads TGTGCCAGCACAAAACGGGGACAACCGGTCTATGGCTACACCTTC.

J is TRBJ1-1 and V is TRBV7-3; weak D call: TRBD1 (5 bases). Germline V gene lookup returns CDR1 SGHTA and CDR2 FQGTGA. V was trimmed by 9 bases and J by 2 bases, leaving 10 bases between them. This CDR3 is built from 12 residues. CDR3 amino acids: CASYRLNTEAFF. Here the CDR3 DNA reads TGTGCCAGTTACAGGCTAAACACTGAAGCTTTCTTT.

The rearrangement joins TRBV27 to TRBJ1-5; the D gene is possibly TRBD1 (6 bases). This CDR3 contains 15 residues. V was pared by 0 bases and J by 6 bases, with 12 bases between. Germline assignment: CDR1 MNHEY and CDR2 SMNVEV (reference sequence). In DNA form, the CDR3 reads TGTGCCAGCAGTTTATCGTACAGGGAGGGTCAGCCCCAGCATTTT. Protein product: CASSLSYREGQPQHF.

V and J are TRBV6-1 and TRBJ1-2, with 10 bases fitting TRBD1. Germline V gene lookup returns CDR1 MNHNS and CDR2 SASEGT. After removal of 3 bases from V and 4 bases from J, the junction contained 5 bases not matched to a gene. The CDR3 is 15 residues long. The CDR3 loop is CASSEGQGRIYGYTF. For the CDR3, the DNA is TGTGCCAGCAGTGAGGGACAGGGGCGGATCTATGGCTACACCTTC.

This sequence joins TRBV19 and TRBJ1-2; D unresolved. The CDR3 is made up of 16 amino acids. Germline-derived CDR1 and CDR2 are LNHDA and SQIVND (reference sequence). V was shortened by 0 bases and J by 2 bases, with 13 bases between the two germline ends. CDR3 region: CASSIEGEGMNYGYTF. In nucleotides, the CDR3 is TGTGCCAGTAGTATAGAAGGAGAGGGCATGAACTATGGCTACACCTTC.

This clone was observed a single time. The chain couples TRBV10-1 to TRBJ2-1, with a weak D call TRBD2 (6 bases). The V and J ends lost 0 bases and 4 bases respectively, with 10 bases between them. The CDR3 has 15 amino acids. CDR1 and CDR2 (germline): WNHNN, SYGVQD (reference sequence). The CDR3 loop reads CASSESGGAYNEQFF. CDR3 coding DNA: TGCGCCAGCAGTGAGTCGGGCGGGGCGTACAATGAGCAGTTCTTC.

V usage is TRBV7-2 and J usage is TRBJ2-1; TRBD1 matches 10 bases. The junction had 9 bases not matched to a gene; V was cut back by 3 bases and J by 7 bases. The CDR3 has 16 amino acids. Germline V gene sequence: CDR1 SGHTA, CDR2 FQGNSA. Written as DNA, the CDR3 is TGTGCCAGCAGCTTCCTACCGGGACAGGGGATTAATGAGCAGTTCTTC. Translating gives CASSFLPGQGINEQFF. The whole variable domain, remainder taken from reference TRBV7-2 and TRBJ2-1, is GAGVSQSPSNKVTEKGKDVELRCDPISGHTALYWYRQSLGQGLEFLIYFQGNSAPDKSGLPSDRFSAERTGGSVSTLTIQRTQQEDSAVYLCASSFLPGQGINEQFFGPGTRLTVL.

V gene TRBV30 combines with J gene TRBJ1-4; the D is unclear. The CDR3 has 13 amino acids. Germline V gene sequence: CDR1 GTSNPN, CDR2 SVGIG (reference sequence). Trimming removed 2 bases at V and 4 bases at J, with 8 bases between. The CDR3: CAWSPGFNEKLFF. DNA of the CDR3: TGTGCCTGGAGTCCGGGGTTTAATGAAAAACTGTTTTTT.

This chain uses TRBV7-2 with TRBJ1-1, with a possible D match to TRBD1 (6 bases). This CDR3 is built from 14 residues. Germline assignment: CDR1 SGHTA and CDR2 FQGNSA. Trimming left V 4 bases short and J 5 bases short, with 14 bases between. In DNA form, the CDR3 reads TGTGCCAGCAGCTGGCGGACAGTTAGGACTGAAGCTTTCTTT. This encodes CASSWRTVRTEAFF.

The chain recombines TRBV4-3 with TRBJ2-5; TRBD2 matches at 10 bases. In germline, CDR1 is LGHNA, CDR2 YSLEER. The CDR3 extends over 17 amino acids. The J segment lost 1 base and the V segment lost 1 base, leaving 6 bases of the junction unmatched. The CDR3 bases are TGCGCCAGCAGCCAAGGACGACTAGCGGGCCTCCAAGAGACCCAGTACTTC. Translating gives CASSQGRLAGLQETQYF.

V and J are TRBV7-2 and TRBJ2-5; 7 bases are shared with TRBD1. V trimming: 9 bases; J trimming: 4 bases; junction bases outside the gene matches: 11. CDR1 is SGHTA, CDR2 FQGNSA, per germline. This CDR3 spans 14 amino acids. Written as DNA, the CDR3 is TGTGCCAGTGCCAACAGGGGATTCGGAGAGACCCAGTACTTC. It translates to CASANRGFGETQYF.

This chain uses TRBV13 with TRBJ2-7, with 7 nucleotides matching TRBD1. Germline V gene sequence: CDR1 PRHDT, CDR2 FYEKMQ (reference sequence). CDR3 length: 14 residues. Trimming cost V 5 bases and J 7 bases; bases outside gene matches: 11. For the CDR3, the DNA is TGTGCCAGCAGCCGTAGACAGGGTTCGAGAGAGCAGTACTTC. Translation: CASSRRQGSREQYF.

V and J are TRBV18 and TRBJ1-3; 7 nucleotides match TRBD1. This CDR3 has 15 residues. The V segment lost 1 base and the J segment 5 bases; nucleotides outside the gene matches: 5. Germline-derived CDR1 and CDR2 are KGHSH and LQKENI. Here the CDR3 DNA reads TGTGCCAGCTCACCACGGGCGGGACAGCGAAACACCATATATTTT. Protein product: CASSPRAGQRNTIYF.

The genes are TRBV7-2 and TRBJ2-1, with 15 bases fitting TRBD2. The V segment lost 5 bases and the J segment 3 bases; nucleotides outside the gene matches: 5. The CDR3 has 17 amino acids. CDR1 is SGHTA and CDR2 is FQGNSA in the germline V gene. The CDR3 nucleotides are TGTGCCAGCAGCCGGACTAGCGGGGGGGCCATCTACAATGAGCAGTTCTTC. Encoded protein: CASSRTSGGAIYNEQFF.

The chain combines TRBV5-1 with TRBJ1-5; weak D call: TRBD1 (5 bases). This CDR3 contains 14 residues. The V end was cut by 0 bases, the J end by 6 bases, with 10 bases between. Germline assignment: CDR1 SGHRS and CDR2 YFSETQ. CDR3 sequence reads: CASSLEAGRQPQHF. The CDR3 nucleotides read TGCGCCAGCAGCTTGGAGGCAGGGCGTCAGCCCCAGCATTTT.

The chain has TRBV11-2 and TRBJ2-3; 7 bases are shared with TRBD2. The CDR3 loop spans 17 amino acids. V trimming: 4 bases; J trimming: 8 bases; junction bases outside the gene matches: 18. Per the germline V gene, CDR1 is SGHAT and CDR2 is FQNNGV. Here the CDR3 DNA reads TGTGCCAGCAGCTCCCCTCTGGCAGCGGGGAGGGCCTCTACGCAGTATTTT. Translated, it gives CASSSPLAAGRASTQYF.

This clone was counted between two and nine times. The CDR3 loop reads CASSQYSGTANYGYTF. In nucleotides, the CDR3 is TGCGCCAGCAGCCAGTATTCCGGGACAGCTAACTATGGCTACACCTTC. This rearrangement joins TRBV4-3 to TRBJ1-2; 7 bases agree with TRBD1. The CDR3 is 16 amino acids. With 3 bases clipped from V and 0 bases from J, the junction kept 7 bases outside the gene matches. The germline gives CDR1 LGHNA, CDR2 YSLEER.

The chain combines TRBV9 with TRBJ1-1; 7 bases map to TRBD1. Germline V CDR1 and CDR2: SGDLS, YYNGEE. The CDR3 runs to 18 residues. Unmatched junction bases numbered 11, after V lost 0 bases and J lost 0 bases. CDR3 in DNA: TGTGCCAGCAGCGTAGCTGCGGGGTTGCAGGGGGTGAACACTGAAGCTTTCTTT. Residues: CASSVAAGLQGVNTEAFF.

This sequence joins TRBV5-6 and TRBJ1-1; D ambiguous. The germline V gene has CDR1 SGHDT and CDR2 YYEEEE. The CDR3 runs 13 residues. The V and J ends lost 0 bases and 7 bases respectively, with 10 bases between them. The CDR3 spells CASSLDYNYEAFF. The CDR3 DNA reads TGTGCCAGCAGCTTGGATTACAACTATGAAGCTTTCTTT.

The V gene is TRBV5-4, the J gene TRBJ2-1; 8 bases fit TRBD1. The CDR3 contains 14 residues. V gave up 0 bases and J gave up 4 bases; unmatched junction bases: 0. Germline V gives CDR1 SGHNT, CDR2 YYREEE (reference sequence). In DNA form, the CDR3 reads TGTGCCAGCAGCTTGGGGGACAGGTACAATGAGCAGTTCTTC. It is translated as CASSLGDRYNEQFF.

The chain couples TRBV25-1 to TRBJ2-1; D gene uncertain. Germline V gives CDR1 MGHDK, CDR2 SYGVNS. The length of the CDR3 is 14 residues. Trimming pared 6 bases from V and 0 bases from J, leaving 9 bases between. CDR3 sequence: CASRAVSSYNEQFF. CDR3 in DNA: TGTGCCAGCAGAGCCGTGAGCTCCTACAATGAGCAGTTCTTC.

The gene calls are TRBV2 and TRBJ1-4, with D perhaps TRBD1 (6 bases). Germline-derived CDR1 and CDR2 are SNHLY and FYNNEI. The CDR3 extends over 16 amino acids. V lost 7 bases to trimming and J lost 0 bases, with 15 bases between them. The CDR3 sequence is CASIRTAIPTNEKLFF. The CDR3 DNA sequence: TGTGCCAGCATACGGACAGCTATCCCAACTAATGAAAAACTGTTTTTT.

The table lists this clone with a few counts. The rearrangement joins TRBV5-6 to TRBJ1-2, with a tentative D call TRBD1 (5 bases). The V and J ends lost 0 bases and 4 bases respectively, with 10 bases between them. CDR1 SGHDT and CDR2 YYEEEE come from the germline V gene. The CDR3 is made up of 14 amino acids. The CDR3 region is CASSLAVRVYGYTF. CDR3 in DNA: TGTGCCAGCAGCTTGGCGGTCAGGGTCTATGGCTACACCTTC.

Only one count was recorded for this clone. The rearrangement uses TRBV15 and TRBJ2-3, with a possible D match to TRBD1 (6 bases). This CDR3 has 14 amino acids. Trimming removed 4 bases from V and 2 bases from J, with 10 bases in between. The germline V gene has CDR1 LNHNV and CDR2 YYDKDF (reference sequence). The CDR3 is CATSTGTFTDTQYF. The CDR3 DNA sequence: TGTGCCACCAGCACAGGGACATTCACAGATACGCAGTATTTT.